The subject of this entry is one TCR beta chain. This sample is part of a study of human T cells and chemical hapten exposure. At the level of the study: Patients, largely female, had alopecia areata, totalis or universalis.

Regarding time point: pre-sensitization, week 0. Noted treatment: therapeutic diphenylcyclopropenone sensitization with weekly scalp DPC. At patch-test visits, sampling came before the patch test. Trimming took 5 bases from V and 6 from J, leaving 8 bases between them. CDR1 and CDR2 (germline): SGHAT, FQNNGV. This CDR3 is 12 amino acids long. Unique molecular identifiers were linked by the library to individual cDNA molecules. Using its own MiXCR run on the RACE reads, TCRdb lists one record per CDR3 protein. This table has tens of thousands of distinct CDR3 sequences, over 9.5% appearing once. This specimen was whole blood, taken in connection with sensitization to the hapten diphenylcyclopropenone (DPC). The TCR originated in a woman in her fifties or sixties with alopecia areata. Some clones in this sample may be carry-over from other donors' samples. The V and J genes are TRBV11-2 and TRBJ2-1, with TRBD2 as a possible D gene (6 bases). The chain's CDR3 is CASSHGGNEQFF. The CDR3 DNA reads TGTGCCAGCAGCCACGGGGGCAATGAGCAGTTCTTC.